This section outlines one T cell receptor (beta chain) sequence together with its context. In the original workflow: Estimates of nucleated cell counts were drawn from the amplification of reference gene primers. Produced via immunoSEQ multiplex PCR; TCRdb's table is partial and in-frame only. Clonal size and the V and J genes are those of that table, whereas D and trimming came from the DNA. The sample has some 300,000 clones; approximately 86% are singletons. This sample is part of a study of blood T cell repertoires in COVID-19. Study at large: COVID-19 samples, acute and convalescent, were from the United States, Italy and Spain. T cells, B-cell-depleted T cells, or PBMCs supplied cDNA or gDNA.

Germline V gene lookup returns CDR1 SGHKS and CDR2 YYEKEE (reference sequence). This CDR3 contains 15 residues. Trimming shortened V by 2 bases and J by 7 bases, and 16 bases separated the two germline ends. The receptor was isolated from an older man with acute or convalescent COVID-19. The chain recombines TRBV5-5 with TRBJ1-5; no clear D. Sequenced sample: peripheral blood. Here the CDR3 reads CASSLEGTSRQPQHF. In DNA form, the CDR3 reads TGTGCCAGCAGCTTAGAGGGAACGTCGCGGCAGCCCCAGCATTTT. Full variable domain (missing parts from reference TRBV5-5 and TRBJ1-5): DAGVTQSPTHLIKTRGQQVTLRCSPISGHKSVSWYQQVLGQGPQFIFQYYEKEERGRGNFPDRFSARQFPNYSSELNVNALLLGDSALYLCASSLEGTSRQPQHFGDGTRLSIL.